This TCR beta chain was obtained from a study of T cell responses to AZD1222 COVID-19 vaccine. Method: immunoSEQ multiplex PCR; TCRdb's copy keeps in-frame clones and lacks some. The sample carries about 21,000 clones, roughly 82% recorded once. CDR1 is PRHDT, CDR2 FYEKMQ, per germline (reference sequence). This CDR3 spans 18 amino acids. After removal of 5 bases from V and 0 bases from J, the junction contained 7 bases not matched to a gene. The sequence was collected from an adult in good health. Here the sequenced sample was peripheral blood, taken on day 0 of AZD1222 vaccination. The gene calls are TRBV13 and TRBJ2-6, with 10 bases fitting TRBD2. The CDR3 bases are TGTGCCAGCAGCCCGGGACTAGCGAAAATCTCTGGGGCCAACGTCCTGACTTTC. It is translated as CASSPGLAKISGANVLTF.